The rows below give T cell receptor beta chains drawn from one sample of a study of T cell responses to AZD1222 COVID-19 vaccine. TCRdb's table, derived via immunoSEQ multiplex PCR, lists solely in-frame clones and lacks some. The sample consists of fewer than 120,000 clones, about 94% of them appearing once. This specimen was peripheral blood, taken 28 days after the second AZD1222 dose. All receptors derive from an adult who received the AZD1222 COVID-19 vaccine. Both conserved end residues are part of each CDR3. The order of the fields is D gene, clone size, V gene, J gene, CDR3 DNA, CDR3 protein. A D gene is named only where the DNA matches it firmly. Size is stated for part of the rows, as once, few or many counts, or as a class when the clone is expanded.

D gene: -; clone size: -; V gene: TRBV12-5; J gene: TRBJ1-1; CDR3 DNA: TGTGCTAGTGGTTTGGCAAAGGGGGGGCCTACTGAAGCTTTCTTT; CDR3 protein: CASGLAKGGPTEAFF
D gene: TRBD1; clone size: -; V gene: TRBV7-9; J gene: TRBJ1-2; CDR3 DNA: TGTGCCAGCAGCTCCCGGGACAGGGGATATGGCTACACCTTC; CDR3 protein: CASSSRDRGYGYTF
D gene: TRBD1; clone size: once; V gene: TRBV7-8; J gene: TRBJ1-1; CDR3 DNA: TGTGCCAGCAGCTCGGACAGGGGGCCGGGGACTGAAGCTTTCTTT; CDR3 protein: CASSSDRGPGTEAFF
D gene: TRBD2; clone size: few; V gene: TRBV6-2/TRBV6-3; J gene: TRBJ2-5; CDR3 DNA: TGTGCCAGCAGCCCTTCCCCGGACACGGGGGGGGAGACCCAGTACTTC; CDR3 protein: CASSPSPDTGGETQYF
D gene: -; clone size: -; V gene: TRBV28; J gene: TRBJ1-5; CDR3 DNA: TGTGCCAGCAGTGTTATGGTGGGGTATAGCAATCAGCCCCAGCATTTT; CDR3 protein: CASSVMVGYSNQPQHF
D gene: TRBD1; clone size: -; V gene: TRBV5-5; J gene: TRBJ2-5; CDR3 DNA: TGTGCCAGCAGCTTAGGACAGGGCGGGCCTCAAGAGACCCAGTACTTC; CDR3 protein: CASSLGQGGPQETQYF
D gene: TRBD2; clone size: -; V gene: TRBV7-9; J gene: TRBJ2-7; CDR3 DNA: TGTGCCAGCAGCCCCTCGCCCAAGGGGACTAGCGGATACGAGCAGTACTTC; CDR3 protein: CASSPSPKGTSGYEQYF
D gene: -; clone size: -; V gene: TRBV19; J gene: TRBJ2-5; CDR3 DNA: TGTGCCAGTAGTATAGCGAAAGAGACCCAGTACTTC; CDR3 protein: CASSIAKETQYF
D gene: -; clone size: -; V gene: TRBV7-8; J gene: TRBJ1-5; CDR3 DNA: TGTGCCAGCGCACCATCGACAGATCAGCCCCAGCATTTT; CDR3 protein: CASAPSTDQPQHF
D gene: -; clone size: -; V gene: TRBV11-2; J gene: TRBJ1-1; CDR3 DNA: TGTGCCAGCAGCTTACGTGGGGGTATGAACACTGAAGCTTTCTTT; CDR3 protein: CASSLRGGMNTEAFF
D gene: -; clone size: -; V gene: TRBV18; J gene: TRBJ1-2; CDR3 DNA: TGTGCCAGCTCACAAACGGGGGCCGGGAACAGTGGCTACACCTTC; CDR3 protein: CASSQTGAGNSGYTF
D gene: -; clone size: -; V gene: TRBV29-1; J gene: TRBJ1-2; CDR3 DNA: TGCAGCGGACGGGTGGACTATGGCTACACCTTC; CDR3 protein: CSGRVDYGYTF
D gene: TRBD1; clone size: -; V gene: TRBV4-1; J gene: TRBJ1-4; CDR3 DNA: TGCGCCAGCAGCCAAGACAGGGGGCCTAGTAATGAAAAACTGTTTTTT; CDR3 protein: CASSQDRGPSNEKLFF
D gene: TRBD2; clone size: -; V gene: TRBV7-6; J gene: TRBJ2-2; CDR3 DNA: TGTGCCAGCAGCACCGCTAGCGGGAGATCCGGGGAGCTGTTTTTT; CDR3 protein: CASSTASGRSGELFF
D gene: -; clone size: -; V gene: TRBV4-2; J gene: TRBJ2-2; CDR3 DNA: TGTGCCAGCAGCCAAGCGGGAATGGACACCGGGGAGCTGTTTTTT; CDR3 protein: CASSQAGMDTGELFF
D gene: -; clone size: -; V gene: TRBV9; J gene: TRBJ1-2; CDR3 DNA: TGTGCCAGCAGCGTAGGTGGGGTTGGCTACACCTTC; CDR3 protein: CASSVGGVGYTF
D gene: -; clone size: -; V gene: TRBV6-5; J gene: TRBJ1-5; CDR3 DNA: TGTGCCAGCAGCCTACGGAACAATCAGCCCCAGCATTTT; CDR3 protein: CASSLRNNQPQHF
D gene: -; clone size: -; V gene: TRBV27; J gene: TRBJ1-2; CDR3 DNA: TGTGCCAGCAGTTTAACACCTAACTATGGCTACACCTTC; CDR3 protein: CASSLTPNYGYTF
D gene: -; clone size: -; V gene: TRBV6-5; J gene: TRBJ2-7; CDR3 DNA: TGTGCCAGCTCCCTCGACAAACAATCCTACGAGCAGTACTTC; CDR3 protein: CASSLDKQSYEQYF
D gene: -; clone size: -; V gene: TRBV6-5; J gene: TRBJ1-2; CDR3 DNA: TGTGCCAGCAGCCGGGGGGAAGGCTATGGCTACACCTTC; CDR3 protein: CASSRGEGYGYTF
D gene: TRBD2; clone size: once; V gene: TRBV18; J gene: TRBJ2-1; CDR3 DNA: TGTGCCAGCTCACCAGCGCTAGCGGGGTCTCGGAATGAGCAGTTCTTC; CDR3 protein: CASSPALAGSRNEQFF
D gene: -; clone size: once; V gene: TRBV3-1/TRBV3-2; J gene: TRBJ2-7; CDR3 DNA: TGTGCCAGCAGCCAAGATATAGGTAGGCGGGGATCTTACGAGCAGTACTTC; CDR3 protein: CASSQDIGRRGSYEQYF
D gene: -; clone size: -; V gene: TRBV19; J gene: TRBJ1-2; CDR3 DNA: TGTGCCAGTAGTCCCAAACGCAACGCTAACTATGGCTACACCTTC; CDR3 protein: CASSPKRNANYGYTF
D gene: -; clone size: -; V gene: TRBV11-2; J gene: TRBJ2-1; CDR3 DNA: TGTGCCAGCAGCTCCGCTAGGCGGTACAATGAGCAGTTCTTC; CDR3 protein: CASSSARRYNEQFF
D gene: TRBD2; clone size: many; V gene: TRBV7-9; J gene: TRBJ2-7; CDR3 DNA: TGTGCCAGCAGCCCAAAGAGACTAGCGGGAGGAGTATCCTACGAGCAGTACTTC; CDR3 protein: CASSPKRLAGGVSYEQYF
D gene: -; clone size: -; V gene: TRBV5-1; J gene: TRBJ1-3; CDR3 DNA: TGCGCCAGCAGCGATGGGGGTAGTCTCGAGGTGGACACCATATATTTT; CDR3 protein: CASSDGGSLEVDTIYF
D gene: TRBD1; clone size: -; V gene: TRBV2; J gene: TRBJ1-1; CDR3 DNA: TGTGCCAGCAGGACGGGGACAGATCTTCGCTCAGCTTTCTTT; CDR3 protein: CASRTGTDLRSAFF
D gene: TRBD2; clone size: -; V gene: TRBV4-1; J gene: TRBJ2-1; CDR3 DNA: TGCGCCAGCAGCCAAGTTGGGGGAGGGTCCTACAATGAGCAGTTCTTC; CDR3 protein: CASSQVGGGSYNEQFF
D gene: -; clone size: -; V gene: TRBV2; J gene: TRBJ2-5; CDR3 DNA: TGTGCCAGCAGTGAAGCACCCTGGGGGACGTACCAAGAGACCCAGTACTTC; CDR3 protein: CASSEAPWGTYQETQYF
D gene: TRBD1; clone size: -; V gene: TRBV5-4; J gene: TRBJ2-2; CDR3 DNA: TGTGCCAGCAGCTCCCAACGGGACAGACACACCGGGGAGCTGTTTTTT; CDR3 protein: CASSSQRDRHTGELFF
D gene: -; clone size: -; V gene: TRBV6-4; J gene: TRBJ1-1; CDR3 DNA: TGTGCCAGCAGTGCCCTTGGGAACACTGAAGCTTTCTTT; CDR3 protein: CASSALGNTEAFF
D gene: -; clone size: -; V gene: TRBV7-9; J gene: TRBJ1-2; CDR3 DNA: TGTGCCAGCCGCGGCGGAGACCTATATGGCTACACCTTC; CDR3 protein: CASRGGDLYGYTF
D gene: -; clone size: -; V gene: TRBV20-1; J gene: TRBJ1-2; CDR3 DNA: TGCAGTGCTAGTCCTACAGGGTATTCGTATGGCTACACCTTC; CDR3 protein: CSASPTGYSYGYTF
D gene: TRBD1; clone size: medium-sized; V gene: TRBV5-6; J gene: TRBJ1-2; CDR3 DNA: TGTGCCAGCAGCTTGAGGGGACAGGGTGATGGCTACACCTTC; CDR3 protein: CASSLRGQGDGYTF
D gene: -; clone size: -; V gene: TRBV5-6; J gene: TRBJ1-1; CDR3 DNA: TGTGCCAGCACGACGACAAGAGTAAAAGTGGGAGCGAACACTGAAGCTTTCTTT; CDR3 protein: CASTTTRVKVGANTEAFF
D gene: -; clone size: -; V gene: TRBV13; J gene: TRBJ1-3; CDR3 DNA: TGTGCCAGCAGCTCCCGGAAGCAAGAACAGGGTTTTAATGGAAACACCATATATTTT; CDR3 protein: CASSSRKQEQGFNGNTIYF
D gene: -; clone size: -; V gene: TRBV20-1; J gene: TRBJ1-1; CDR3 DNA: TGCAGTGCTAGTTCGGGAATTTTTGGCACTGAAGCTTTCTTT; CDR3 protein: CSASSGIFGTEAFF
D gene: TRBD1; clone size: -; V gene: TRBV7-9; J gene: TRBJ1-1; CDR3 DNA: TGTGCCAGCAGCTCCCCCCGGGCAACAGGGGCGACGAACACTGAAGCTTTCTTT; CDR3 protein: CASSSPRATGATNTEAFF